This T cell receptor beta chain was retrieved from a study of control samples from healthy donors and cancer patients. The CDR3 loop spans 17 amino acids. Germline V gene sequence: CDR1 LNHDA, CDR2 SQIVND (reference sequence). V was pared by 2 bases and J by 5 bases, with 8 bases of the junction left unmatched. Of note for this clone: The sample carries other DNA sequences with the same CDR3.

The protocol was immunoSEQ multiplex PCR, while the TCRdb copy is restricted to in-frame clones and leaves out a portion. This table has 46,000 or so clones, 93% appearing once. This chain links TRBV19 with TRBJ2-3; 12 bases match TRBD2. Sequencing used PBMCs. The receptor's source is a woman between 50 and 59 years old with head and neck cancer. The CDR3: CASSISPSGRAGDTQYF. CDR3 DNA: TGTGCCAGTAGTATAAGTCCTAGCGGGAGGGCCGGAGATACGCAGTATTTT. The full variable domain, with the rest looked up from reference TRBV19 and TRBJ2-3, is DGGITQSPKYLFRKEGQNVTLSCEQNLNHDAMYWYRQDPGQGLRLIYYSQIVNDFQKGDIAEGYSVSREKKESFPLTVTSAQKNPTAFYLCASSISPSGRAGDTQYFGPGTRLTVL.